Described below is a single T cell receptor (beta chain) sequence and its context. These data belong to a study of OX40 agonist ivuxolimab in advanced cancers. TCRdb's copy holds only in-frame clones and misses some; the assay was immunoSEQ multiplex PCR. The profile covers roughly 60,000 clones, with around 93% appearing a single time and around 20% taken by the ten largest. The source material was CD4+ or CD8+ T cells sorted from blood, sampled in a trial of the OX40 agonist ivuxolimab. The TCR sequence derives from an adult with an advanced solid tumor such as melanoma, head and neck, liver or kidney cancer.

CDR3 residues: CASSLDEGLVDTQYF. DNA of the CDR3: TGTGCCAGCAGCTTGGATGAGGGGTTGGTAGATACGCAGTATTTT. V usage is TRBV5-4 and J usage is TRBJ2-3; the D call may be TRBD1 or TRBD2 (5 bases each). V gave up 0 bases and J gave up 5 bases, with 13 bases separating them. CDR1 and CDR2 from the germline V gene are SGHNT and YYREEE (reference sequence). The length of the CDR3 is 15 residues.